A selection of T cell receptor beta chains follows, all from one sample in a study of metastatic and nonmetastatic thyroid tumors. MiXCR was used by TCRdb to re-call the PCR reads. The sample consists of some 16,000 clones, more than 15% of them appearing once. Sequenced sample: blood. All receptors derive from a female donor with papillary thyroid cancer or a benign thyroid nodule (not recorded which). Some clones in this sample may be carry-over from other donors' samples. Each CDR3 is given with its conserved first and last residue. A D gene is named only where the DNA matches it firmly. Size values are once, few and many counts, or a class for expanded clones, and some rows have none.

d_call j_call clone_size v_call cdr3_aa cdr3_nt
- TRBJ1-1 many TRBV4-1 CASSQDARGVMNTEAFF TGCGCCAGCAGCCAAGACGCGAGGGGAGTCATGAACACTGAAGCTTTCTTT
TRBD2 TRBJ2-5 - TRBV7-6 CASSPVIAGGRETQYF TGTGCCAGCAGCCCCGTTATAGCGGGAGGTCGGGAGACCCAGTACTTC
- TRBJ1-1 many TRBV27 CASSLYGTVNTEAFF TGTGCCAGCAGTTTATATGGGACGGTGAACACTGAAGCTTTCTTT
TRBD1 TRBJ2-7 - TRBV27 CASSPRGQGGRYEQYF TGTGCCAGCAGTCCTCGCGGACAGGGGGGCCGCTACGAGCAGTACTTC
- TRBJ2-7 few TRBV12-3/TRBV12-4 CASILSGEQYF TGTGCCAGCATTTTAAGTGGGGAGCAGTACTTC
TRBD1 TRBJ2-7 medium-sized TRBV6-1 CASSWGQGTYEQYF TGTGCCAGCAGTTGGGGACAGGGGACCTACGAGCAGTACTTC
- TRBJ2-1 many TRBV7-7 CASSLNRDNEQFF TGTGCCAGCAGCTTGAACCGTGACAATGAGCAGTTCTTC
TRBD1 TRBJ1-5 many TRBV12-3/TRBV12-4 CASKNTPGQGGYEPQHF TGTGCCAGCAAAAACACCCCGGGACAGGGGGGTTATGAGCCCCAGCATTTT
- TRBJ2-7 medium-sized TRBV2 CASTRDNYEQYF TGTGCCAGCACAAGGGATAACTACGAGCAGTACTTC
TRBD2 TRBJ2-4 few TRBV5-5 CASSSGLAGGIAKNIQYF TGTGCCAGCAGCTCGGGACTAGCGGGAGGGATAGCCAAAAACATTCAGTACTTC
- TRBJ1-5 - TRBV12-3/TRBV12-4 CASSFSNNQPQHF TGTGCCAGCAGTTTCTCCAATAATCAGCCCCAGCATTTT
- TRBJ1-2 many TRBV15 CATSQPPGKGHYGYTF TGTGCCACCAGCCAACCACCAGGGAAAGGGCACTATGGCTACACCTTC
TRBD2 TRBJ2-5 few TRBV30 CAWRHTRGFQETQYF TGTGCCTGGAGACATACGCGGGGGTTTCAAGAGACCCAGTACTTC
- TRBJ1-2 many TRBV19 CASSIGWGKDGYTF TGTGCCAGTAGTATAGGTTGGGGAAAGGATGGCTACACCTTC
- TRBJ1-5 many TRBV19 CASSRASGNQPQHF TGTGCCAGTAGTCGGGCCTCCGGAAATCAGCCCCAGCATTTT
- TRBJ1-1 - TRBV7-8 CASSLQGRTEAFF TGTGCCAGCAGCTTACAGGGGAGGACTGAAGCTTTCTTT
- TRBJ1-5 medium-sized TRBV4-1 CASSQTTQPQHF TGCGCCAGCAGCCAAACCACTCAGCCCCAGCATTTT
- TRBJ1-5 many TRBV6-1 CASSSGQNSNQPQHF TGTGCCAGCAGTTCCGGACAGAATAGCAATCAGCCCCAGCATTTT
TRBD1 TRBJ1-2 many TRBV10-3 CAISADREDYGYTF TGTGCCATCAGTGCGGACAGGGAAGACTATGGCTACACCTTC
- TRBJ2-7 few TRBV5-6 CASSLAGHSYEQYF TGTGCCAGCAGCTTGGCGGGACACTCCTACGAGCAGTACTTC
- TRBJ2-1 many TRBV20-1 CSARESVYNEQFF TGCAGTGCTCGGGAGAGTGTCTACAATGAGCAGTTCTTC
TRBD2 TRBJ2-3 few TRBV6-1 CAILSGGAGTDTQYF TGTGCCATCCTTAGCGGGGGGGCGGGCACAGATACGCAGTATTTT
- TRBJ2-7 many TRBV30 CAWTLTDEQYF TGTGCCTGGACCCTCACTGACGAGCAGTACTTC
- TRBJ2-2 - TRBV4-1 CASSQGTWTTGELFF TGCGCCAGCAGCCAAGGGACGTGGACCACCGGGGAGCTGTTTTTT
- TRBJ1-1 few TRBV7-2 CASSLRRGTEAFF TGTGCCAGCAGCTTAAGAAGGGGGACTGAAGCTTTCTTC
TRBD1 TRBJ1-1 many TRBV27 CASTRGRAMGNTEAFF TGTGCCAGCACAAGGGGGCGCGCGATGGGGAACACTGAAGCTTTCTTT
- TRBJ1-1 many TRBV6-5 CASSYSLGMNTEAFF TGTGCCAGCAGTTACTCGTTAGGGATGAACACTGAAGCTTTCTTT
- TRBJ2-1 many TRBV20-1 CSPLSYNEQFF TGCAGTCCTCTCTCCTACAATGAGCAGTTCTTC
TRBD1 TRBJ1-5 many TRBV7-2 CASSPRTGWNQPQHF TGTGCCAGCAGCCCGCGGACAGGTTGGAATCAGCCCCAGCATTTT
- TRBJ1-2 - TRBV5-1 CASRTGTNYGYTF TGCGCCAGCAGGACGGGCACTAACTATGGCTACACCTTC
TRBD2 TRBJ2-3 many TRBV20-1 CSARDGGTSPDTQYF TGCAGTGCTAGAGATGGGGGGACTAGTCCAGATACGCAGTATTTT
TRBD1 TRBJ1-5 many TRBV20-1 CSATTGGRNQPQHF TGCAGTGCCACGACAGGGGGACGGAATCAGCCCCAGCATTTT
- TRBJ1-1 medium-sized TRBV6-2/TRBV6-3 CASSSGPGEWNTEAFF TGTGCCAGCAGCTCCGGTCCCGGGGAGTGGAACACTGAAGCTTTCTTT
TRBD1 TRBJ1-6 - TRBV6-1 CASRGTVQHSPLHF TGTGCCAGCAGGGGGACAGTGCAGCACTCACCCCTCCACTTT
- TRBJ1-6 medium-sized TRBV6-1 CASKSGEGSPLHF TGTGCCAGCAAGTCCGGGGAGGGGTCACCCCTCCACTTT
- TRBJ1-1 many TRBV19 CASRDGPNTEAFF TGTGCCAGTAGGGACGGACCCAACACTGAAGCTTTCTTT
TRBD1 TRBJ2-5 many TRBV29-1 CSVERQGQETQYF TGCAGCGTCGAAAGACAGGGCCAAGAGACCCAGTACTTC